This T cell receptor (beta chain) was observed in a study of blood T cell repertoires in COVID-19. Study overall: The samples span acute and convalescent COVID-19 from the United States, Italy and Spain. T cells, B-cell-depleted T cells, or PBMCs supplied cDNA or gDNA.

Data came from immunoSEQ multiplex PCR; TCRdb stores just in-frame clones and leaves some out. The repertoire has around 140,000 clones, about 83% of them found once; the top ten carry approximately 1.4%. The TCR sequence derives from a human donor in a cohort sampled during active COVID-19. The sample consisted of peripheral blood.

Here the CDR3 DNA reads TGTGCCAGCAGTGCCCCGGGACAGCTCACAGATACGCAGTATTTT. It codes for CASSAPGQLTDTQYF. This chain connects TRBV28 to TRBJ2-3; 7 bases are a match to TRBD1. V lost 5 bases to trimming and J lost 2 bases; unmatched junction nucleotides: 7. This CDR3 is 15 amino acids long. Germline V gives CDR1 MDHEN, CDR2 SYDVKM.